Listed below are T cell receptor beta chains from one sample, sequenced in a study of T cell responses to AZD1222 COVID-19 vaccine. Profiling relied on immunoSEQ multiplex PCR, and the TCRdb table lists in-frame clones only, not all of them. The sample holds 66,000 or so clones, more than 75% seen once. Specimen: peripheral blood, collected on day 0 of AZD1222 vaccination. The receptor set was obtained from an adult in good health. The CDR3 runs from the conserved cysteine through the conserved F or W. The D gene is left open where the match is weak. Where a row states a size, it is once, few, many or the class of an expanded clone; other rows omit it.

v_gene	d_gene	j_gene	abundance	len	CDR3nt	CDR3aa
TRBV27	TRBD1	TRBJ1-6	NA	15	TGTGCCAGCAGTTCCAGGGGGCTAGGTAATTCACCCCTCCACTTT	CASSSRGLGNSPLHF
TRBV5-4	TRBD1	TRBJ1-1	NA	14	TGTGCCAGCACCCAGACAGGGGGCTTTACTGAAGCTTTCTTT	CASTQTGGFTEAFF
TRBV5-4	NA	TRBJ2-5	NA	19	TGTGCCAGCAGCTTTGGCCCAGACAGGGGCGGGGGTCGTGGAGAGACCCAGTACTTC	CASSFGPDRGGGRGETQYF
TRBV5-1	NA	TRBJ1-6	NA	14	TGCGCCAGCAGCCTGGCGAACGGGAATTCACCCCTCCACTTT	CASSLANGNSPLHF
TRBV30	NA	TRBJ1-3	NA	11	TGTGCCTGGAGCGCTCGGGACTCTGCGCATTTT	CAWSARDSAHF
TRBV7-2	NA	TRBJ1-1	NA	11	TGTGCCAGCACCCCATGGAACGAAGCTTTCTTT	CASTPWNEAFF
TRBV4-2	NA	TRBJ2-2	NA	15	TGTGCCAGCAGCCAAGATATGGCAGACACCGGGGAGCTGTTTTTT	CASSQDMADTGELFF
TRBV12-3/TRBV12-4	NA	TRBJ1-2	few	13	TGTGCCAGCAGTGAAGAACCCGACTATGGCTACACCTTC	CASSEEPDYGYTF
TRBV13	NA	TRBJ2-2	NA	13	TGTGCCAGCAACGAGGGGAGGTTCGGGGAGCTGTTTTTT	CASNEGRFGELFF
TRBV15	NA	TRBJ2-7	NA	15	TGTGCCACCAGAGATAAGCAAGGACCTCCTTACGAGCAGTACTTC	CATRDKQGPPYEQYF
TRBV18	NA	TRBJ2-3	NA	17	TGTGCCAGCTCACCAGTTTCAGGTCAGGGGAGCACAGATACGCAGTATTTT	CASSPVSGQGSTDTQYF
TRBV9	NA	TRBJ1-2	NA	12	TGTGCCAGCAGCGTCCCCCCATATGGCTACACCTTC	CASSVPPYGYTF
TRBV10-1	TRBD1	TRBJ1-2	once	14	TGCGCCAGCGCCAGGGACAGGGATAACTATGGCTACACCTTC	CASARDRDNYGYTF
TRBV27	TRBD2	TRBJ2-1	NA	17	TGTGCCAGCAGTTTGGGTGGGGGAGGGCCCTACTACAATGAGCAGTTCTTC	CASSLGGGGPYYNEQFF
TRBV19	TRBD1	TRBJ1-5	NA	16	TGTGCCAGTAGTAGACCGGGGACAGGGGGCGAGCAGCCCCAGCATTTT	CASSRPGTGGEQPQHF
TRBV6-6	NA	TRBJ1-2	NA	12	TGTGCCAGCAGCAGAGCTAACTATGGCTACACCTTC	CASSRANYGYTF
TRBV28	NA	TRBJ1-1	NA	14	TGTGCCAGCAGGTATCCCTTTGTGGGCACTGAAGCTTTCTTT	CASRYPFVGTEAFF
TRBV19	TRBD1	TRBJ2-7	NA	16	TGTGCCAGTAGTGAGACAGCAGGGGGTACTACTTACGAGCAGTACTTC	CASSETAGGTTYEQYF